This T cell receptor (beta chain) was sequenced during a study of T cell responses to AZD1222 COVID-19 vaccine. The repertoire was sequenced with immunoSEQ multiplex PCR; TCRdb's copy has only in-frame clones and lacks some. Altogether 90,000 to 110,000 clones are present, approximately 86% being singletons, with the ten largest covering 5% to 5.5%. A note on this clone: Its cognate antigen is unknown.

General study results and limits: Spike-wide vaccine-associated CD4 TCRs dominated at 160-218 and 743-854. Two doses of AZD1222 preceded a rise in Spike-specific TCR breadth and depth. A mostly white British donor set with more females was recruited, and clonal diversity was possibly underestimated.

Germline assignment: CDR1 MDHEN and CDR2 SYDVKM. The CDR3 is 13 residues long. Trimming took 8 bases from V and 5 from J, leaving 13 bases between them. Here the sequenced sample was peripheral blood, taken on day 0 of AZD1222 vaccination. The clonotype originates from an adult in good health. The V call is TRBV28, the J call TRBJ1-5; D remains unclear. CDR3 nucleotide sequence: TGTGCCAGCCGGTATCTAGGCGATCAGCCCCAGCATTTT. Amino acid sequence: CASRYLGDQPQHF.